This T cell receptor beta chain stems from a study of human T cells and chemical hapten exposure. Study-level information: For sensitization, 2% DPC was applied to a 2 cm by 2 cm patch of upper inner arm skin. General study points: Significantly more large CDR3 similarity clusters were formed by expanded TCRs than by controls.

The germline V and J ends were trimmed by 5 bases and 9 bases, with 14 bases remaining between them. The CDR3 runs 12 residues. The germline gives CDR1 SGHDT, CDR2 YYEEEE. Time point noted: patch test 1, 2 weeks after DPC sensitization. Treatment given: therapeutic diphenylcyclopropenone sensitization with weekly scalp DPC. Unique molecular identifiers were affixed to discrete cDNA molecules within the library. TCRdb ran MiXCR on the RACE reads and lists one entry per CDR3 protein. The table shows 180,000 or so distinct CDR3 sequences, with about 14% occurring only once. To note about this clonotype: Its antigen remains unidentified.

Material: whole blood, obtained in connection with sensitization to the hapten diphenylcyclopropenone (DPC). The origin of this receptor is a woman aged 25 to 39 with alopecia areata. Some clones in this sample may be carry-over from other donors' samples. The chain employs TRBV5-6 and TRBJ1-2, with a possible D match to TRBD1 (6 bases). The CDR3 sequence: CASSSGGGSYTF. The DNA for the CDR3 is TGTGCCAGCAGTTCGGGGGGCGGAAGCTACACCTTC.